This T cell receptor (beta chain) was obtained from a study of T cell repertoires and leukemia-associated antigens (dated 2019 in TCRdb). General notes on the study: About 5.1 to 7 million read pairs and roughly 3 to 5.0 million effective reads were obtained per sample, with some 16 million effective reads obtained overall. In vitro peptide stimulation of healthy T cells was used with the aim of identifying the antigen recognized by a TCR Vbeta21 clone previously found in CML patients. The full study reports these points: Antigen specificity and function of the expanded clones were not tested directly and required further investigation. Numbers of Vbeta genes (about 60), Jbeta genes (14), VDJ rearrangements and unique CDR3s did not differ significantly among the four groups.

TRIzol reagent was used to extract total RNA from the cultured T cells. TCRbeta libraries were amplified from RNA by 5' rapid amplification of cDNA ends (5'RACE). Before sequencing, library concentration and integrity were assessed using Qubit, an Agilent instrument, and quantitative PCR. Qualified libraries were sequenced on Illumina HiSeq or MiSeq by a commercial service provider. For the original study's pipeline: TCR sequences in each sample were identified with MiXCR version 1.8.2. Qualified clones required a CDR3 longer than four amino acids, an in-frame nucleotide length, and no stop codon. A read counted as effective if the read contained the complete CDR3 structure. Expanded clones were validated by RT-PCR with 24 Vbeta primers, GeneScan spectratyping, and Sanger sequencing. TCRdb cleaned the public reads at Q25 with fastp, built clones with MiXCR and kept in-frame beta chains. Entries that share a CDR3 protein sequence are merged under the most common genes and DNA. The V and J calls come from TCRdb's annotation, not from the publication. Present in this sample are 9,000 to 15,000 distinct CDR3 sequences, over 40% of which were seen just once. In total, the top ten clones hold 25% to 35% of the sample.

V and J are truncated by 4 bases and 8 bases respectively, leaving an intervening sequence of 18 bases. The germline V gene provides CDR1 SGHRS and CDR2 YFSETQ. The CDR3 contains 14 residues, cysteine and phenylalanine counted. Solely the CDR3 DNA is kept, with 42 bases framed from the first base. As a first step, CD3+ T cells were rested overnight at roughly 2.5 million cells/mL in RPMI 1640 lacking fetal bovine serum. CD3+ T cells were isolated from PBMCs with MACS immunomagnetic beads following the manufacturer's instructions. This clonotype has a count of ten or more. The antigen this receptor binds is unknown. Base qualities are not provided; no much larger clone lies one nucleotide away.

The source of this sequence is a female donor in good health. Source material: CD3+ T cells sorted from blood and cultured. Rearrangement joined TRBV5-1 to TRBJ1-1; no D segment can be confidently identified. For the CDR3, the sequence is CASSTSSTPAEAFF. The bases read TGCGCCAGCAGCACCTCTTCGACACCCGCGGAAGCTTTCTTT. The CDR3 plus the reference TRBV5-1 and TRBJ1-1 genes for the other parts give the full variable domain: KAGVTQTPRYLIKTRGQQVTLSCSPISGHRSVSWYQQTPGQGLQFLFEYFSETQRNKGNFPGRFSGRQFSNSRSEMNVSTLELGDSALYLCASSTSSTPAEAFFGQGTRLTVV.